One T cell receptor beta chain is described in this entry. Generated by immunoSEQ multiplex PCR, the TCRdb table keeps only in-frame clones and is missing some. The sample lists about 76,000 clones, 75% to 90% occurring once. This specimen belongs to a study of OX40 agonist ivuxolimab in advanced cancers. Background on the study: Averaging approximately 60 years in age, with a range of roughly 23 to 80, the cohort was approximately 83% male. Antecedent anti-PD-1, anti-PD-L1 or anti-CTLA-4 therapy was permissible, with 35% to 40% having received some.

Per germline, CDR1 KGHSH and CDR2 LQKENI. J gave up 1 base and V 2 bases, and 4 bases lay outside the gene matches. The CDR3 totals 15 residues. The chain carries TRBV18 and TRBJ2-5; the match to TRBD2 covers 7 bases. The sequence was collected from an adult with an advanced solid tumor such as melanoma, head and neck, liver or kidney cancer. Source: CD4+ or CD8+ T cells sorted from blood, taken in a trial of the OX40 agonist ivuxolimab. The DNA for the CDR3 is TGTGCCAGCTCACCAGGCGGGAGTGCCCAAGAGACCCAGTACTTC. Translating gives CASSPGGSAQETQYF.